The TCR beta chain described here comes from a study of cytomegalovirus exposure and HLA in healthy donors. The PCR used 60 Vbeta and 13 Jbeta primers. Generated by immunoSEQ multiplex PCR, the TCRdb table keeps only in-frame clones and is missing some. The repertoire includes around 140,000 clones, almost 85% of them detected once, and 3.2% sits in the top ten. General study results and limits: Analyses of presence/absence relied on an assumption of roughly uniform sequencing depth across donors. One later analysis reportedly identified an Asian-associated ancestry cluster that showed fewer N-insertions than the roughly 600-donor mean.

This CDR3 is 15 amino acids long. J gave up 5 bases and V 8 bases, and 13 bases lay outside the gene matches. Germline lookup yields CDR1 SNHLY and CDR2 FYNNEI. This clone was seen once. Its target is unknown. The specimen was PBMCs. The sequence was collected from a young man in good health and CMV-seropositive. This sequence joins TRBV2 and TRBJ1-1; 8 bases are shared with TRBD1. The CDR3 DNA reads as TGTGCCAGCTTCGGGACAGGCGAAGGGAGAACTGAAGCTTTCTTT. Amino acids: CASFGTGEGRTEAFF.